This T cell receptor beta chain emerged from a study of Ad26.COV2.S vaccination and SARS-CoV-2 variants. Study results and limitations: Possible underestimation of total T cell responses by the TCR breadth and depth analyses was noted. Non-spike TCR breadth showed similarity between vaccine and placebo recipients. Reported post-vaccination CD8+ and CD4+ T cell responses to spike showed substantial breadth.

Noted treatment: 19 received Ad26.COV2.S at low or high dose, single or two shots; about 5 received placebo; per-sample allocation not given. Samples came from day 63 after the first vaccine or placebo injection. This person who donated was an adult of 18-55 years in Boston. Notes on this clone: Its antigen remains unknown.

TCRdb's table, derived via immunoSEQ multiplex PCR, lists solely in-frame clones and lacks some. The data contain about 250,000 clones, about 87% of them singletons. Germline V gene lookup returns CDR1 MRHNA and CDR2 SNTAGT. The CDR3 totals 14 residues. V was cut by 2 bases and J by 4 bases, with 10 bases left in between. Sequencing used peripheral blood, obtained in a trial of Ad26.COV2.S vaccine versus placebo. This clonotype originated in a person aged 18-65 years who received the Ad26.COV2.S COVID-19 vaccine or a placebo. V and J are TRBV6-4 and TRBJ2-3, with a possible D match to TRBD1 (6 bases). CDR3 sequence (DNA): TGTGCCAGCAGTGACACCACAGGGCCAGATACGCAGTATTTT. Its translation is CASSDTTGPDTQYF.